Detailed here is one T cell receptor beta chain. A clone one base away is much larger, so this may be a read error. The same CDR3 also results from other DNA sequences found in this sample. Per the germline V gene, CDR1 is GTSNPN and CDR2 is SVGIG (reference sequence). This CDR3 region has 13 residues. The data originate from a study of shared clonotypes between healthy human individuals. Across the whole study: Each donor had three CD4 naive, three CD4 memory, two CD8 naive and one CD8 memory plate.

On sorted subsets, replicate PCRs used roughly 190 ng DNA, or around 30,000 T cell genomes. In the source study's methods: ImmunoSEQ output held junction-only sequences without quality scores, so filtering differed. Method: immunoSEQ multiplex PCR; TCRdb's copy keeps in-frame clones and lacks some. For V, J and clone size, that table is used; D and trimming come from the DNA. The profile shows more than 2 million clones, roughly 94% of them singletons. The V and J genes are TRBV30 and TRBJ2-5; perhaps D is TRBD1 or TRBD2 (6 bases each). The receptor's source is a man aged 18 to 35 in good health. Source material: naive CD4+ T cells sorted from blood. As to subset: CD45RA+ positively selected. The CDR3 here is CGAGQGFQETQYF. The CDR3 bases are TGTGGCGCGGGGCAGGGGTTCCAGGAGACCCAGTACTTC.